This TCR beta chain was obtained from a study of identical twins. Findings and limits, study-wide: Insertions were reduced in abundant cord blood beta clonotypes but not in memory repertoires.

TCRdb independently ran MiXCR on the 5' RACE reads; one entry per CDR3 protein. The top ten clones hold 4% to 5% of a sample with some 250,000 distinct CDR3 sequences, roughly an eighth of them seen once. This CDR3 is 14 amino acids long. CDR1 and CDR2 from the germline V gene are SNHLY and FYNNEI. V lost 4 bases to trimming and J lost 5 bases; unmatched junction nucleotides: 5. This clonotype was found many times. Its antigen is currently unknown. These data are also associated with another study on yellow fever vaccine responses in identical twins.

Input material: memory (CD45RO+) T cells sorted from blood. This TCR was sampled from a woman aged 18-35 years in good health. The chain combines TRBV2 with TRBJ1-5; TRBD1 agrees at 7 bases. CDR3 loop: CASSGDRPDQPQHF. The CDR3 nucleotides read TGTGCCAGCAGTGGGGACAGACCGGATCAGCCCCAGCATTTT.